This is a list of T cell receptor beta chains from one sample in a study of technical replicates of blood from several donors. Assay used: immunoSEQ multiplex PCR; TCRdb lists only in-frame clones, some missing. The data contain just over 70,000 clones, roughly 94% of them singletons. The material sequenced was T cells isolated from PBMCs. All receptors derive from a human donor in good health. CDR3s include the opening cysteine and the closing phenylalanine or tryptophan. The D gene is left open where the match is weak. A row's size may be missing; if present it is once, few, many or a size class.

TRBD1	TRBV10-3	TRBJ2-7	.	TGTGCCATCAGTGCCCGGACAGGGGGAATCTACGAGCAGTACTTC	CAISARTGGIYEQYF
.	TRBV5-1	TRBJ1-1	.	TGCGCCAGCAGCTTGGGCAGGGACATGAACACTGAAGCTTTCTTT	CASSLGRDMNTEAFF
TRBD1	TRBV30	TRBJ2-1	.	TGTGCCTGGAGTGGGGACAGGATGGTCAATGAGCAGTTCTTC	CAWSGDRMVNEQFF
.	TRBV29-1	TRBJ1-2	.	TGCAGCGTTGAAGATCGCGCCGTCCCGGATGGCTACACCTTC	CSVEDRAVPDGYTF
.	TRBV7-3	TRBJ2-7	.	TGTGCCAGCAGCTTAGACAGAGCCTACGAGCAGTACTTC	CASSLDRAYEQYF
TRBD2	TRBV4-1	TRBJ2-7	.	TGCGCCAGCGGCCGGCTAGCGGGCCCAAACTACGAGCAGTACTTC	CASGRLAGPNYEQYF
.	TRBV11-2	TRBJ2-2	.	TGTGCCAGCAGCTTAGTATCGGCCGGGGAGCTGTTTTTT	CASSLVSAGELFF
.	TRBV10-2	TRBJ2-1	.	TGCGCCAGCAGTGAATCTCTAGCTAGAAATGAGCAGTTCTTC	CASSESLARNEQFF
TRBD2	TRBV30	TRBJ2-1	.	TGTGCCTGGACTAGCGGCTCCTACAATGAGCAGTTCTTC	CAWTSGSYNEQFF
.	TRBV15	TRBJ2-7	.	TGTGCCACCAGCAGAGACGGGGTCGTATACGAGCAGTACTTC	CATSRDGVVYEQYF
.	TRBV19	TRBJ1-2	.	TGTGCCAGTAGTACGCAACAGTTCCTCTATGGCTACACCTTC	CASSTQQFLYGYTF
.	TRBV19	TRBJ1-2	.	TGTGCCAGTAGTGAGCCGGGGAGTTTCTATGGCTACACCTTC	CASSEPGSFYGYTF
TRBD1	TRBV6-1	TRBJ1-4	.	TGTGCCAGCAGTGACTTTCCATTAGGACAGGCAACTAATGAAAAACTGTTTTTT	CASSDFPLGQATNEKLFF
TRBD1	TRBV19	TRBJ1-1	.	TGTGCCGCAAAGGGACAGGGGGCCCCTGAAGCTTTCTTT	CAAKGQGAPEAFF
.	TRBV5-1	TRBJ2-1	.	TGCGCCAGCAGCTTGGACAGCTACAATGAGCAGTTCTTC	CASSLDSYNEQFF
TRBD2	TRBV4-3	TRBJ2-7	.	TGCGCCAGCAGCCAAGAAAGAGGGTCGGGACTAGCGGGAAAAGGGTACGAGCAGTACTTC	CASSQERGSGLAGKGYEQYF
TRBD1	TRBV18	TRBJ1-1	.	TGTGCCAGCTCACCGGGACAGGGGAACACTGAAGCTTTCTTT	CASSPGQGNTEAFF
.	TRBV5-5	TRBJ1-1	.	TGTGCCAGCAGCAACCCACAGGGTGAAGCTTTCTTT	CASSNPQGEAFF
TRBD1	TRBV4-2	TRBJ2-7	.	TGTGCCAGCAGCCCACCCGGGACAGGGGAGGCCTACGAGCAGTACTTC	CASSPPGTGEAYEQYF
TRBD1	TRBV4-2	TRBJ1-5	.	TGTGCCAGCAGCCATACGACAGGGGAGGGTCGTCAGCCCCAGCATTTT	CASSHTTGEGRQPQHF
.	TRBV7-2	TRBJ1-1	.	TGTGCCAGCAGCTTAGTGAGTACGAACACTGAAGCTTTCTTT	CASSLVSTNTEAFF
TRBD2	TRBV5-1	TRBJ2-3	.	TGCGCCAGCAGCTCTTCGGGGGGGGCAGATACGCAGTATTTT	CASSSSGGADTQYF
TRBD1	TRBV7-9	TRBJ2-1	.	TGTGCCAGCAGGGTTAGGACAGGGGGCTACAATGAGCAGTTCTTC	CASRVRTGGYNEQFF
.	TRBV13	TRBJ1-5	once	TGTGCCAGCAGCACTCAGGGTCAGCCCCAGCATTTT	CASSTQGQPQHF
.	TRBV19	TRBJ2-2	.	TGTGCCAGTAGTATAATCCGGGGGAGTGCGAACACCGGGGAGCTGTTTTTT	CASSIIRGSANTGELFF
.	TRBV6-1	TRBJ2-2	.	TGTGCCAGCAGTGAAATGAGAAGTTGGGAGCTGTTTTTT	CASSEMRSWELFF
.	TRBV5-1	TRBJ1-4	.	TGCGCCAGCAGCTTGGCCGATGAAAAACTGTTTTTT	CASSLADEKLFF
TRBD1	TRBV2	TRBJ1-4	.	TGTGCCAGCAGTAACCAGGGGGCATCGTTTGAAAAACTGTTTTTT	CASSNQGASFEKLFF
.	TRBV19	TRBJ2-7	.	TGTGCCAGTAGTAGTTCTAGCGAGGCCTACGAGCAGTACTTC	CASSSSSEAYEQYF
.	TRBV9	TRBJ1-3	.	TGTGCCAGCAGCCCCCAAGCAGGGACTGGAAACACCATATATTTT	CASSPQAGTGNTIYF
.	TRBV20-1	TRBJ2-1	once	TGCAGTGCTAGGGCAAATGAGCAGTTCTTC	CSARANEQFF
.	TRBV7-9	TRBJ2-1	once	TGTGCCAGCAGCTGGTTAGGGGTTGAAAATGAGCAGTTCTTC	CASSWLGVENEQFF
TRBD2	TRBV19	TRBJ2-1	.	TGTGCCAGTAGTATAGATTCTAGCGGGAGGGTGTATGAGCAGTTCTTC	CASSIDSSGRVYEQFF
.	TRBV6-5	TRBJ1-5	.	TGTGCCAGCAGTTTAGACAAGGTAGATCAGCCCCAGCATTTT	CASSLDKVDQPQHF
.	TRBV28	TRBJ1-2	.	.	CASSLNRGLFNYGYTFGYTF
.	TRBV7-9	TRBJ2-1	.	TGTGCCAGCAGCTCCGACAGGACCACCAGCTCCTACAATGAGCAGTTCTTC	CASSSDRTTSSYNEQFF
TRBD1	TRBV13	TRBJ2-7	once	TGTGCCAGCAGCTTAAAAGCTAGGACAGGGACCTACGAGCAGTACTTC	CASSLKARTGTYEQYF
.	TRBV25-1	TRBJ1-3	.	TGTGCCAGCAGTGGTCAGGTGGGAAACACCATATATTTT	CASSGQVGNTIYF
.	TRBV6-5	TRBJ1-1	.	TGTGCCAGCAGAGCCGACAGGATCGGAGGCACTGAAGCTTTCTTT	CASRADRIGGTEAFF
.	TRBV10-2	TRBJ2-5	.	TGCGCCAGCAGTGAGTTCGTAGACAGTTGGGAGACCCAGTACTTC	CASSEFVDSWETQYF
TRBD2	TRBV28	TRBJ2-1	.	TGTGCCAGCGGACTAGCGGGAGGCTATGAGCAGTTCTTC	CASGLAGGYEQFF
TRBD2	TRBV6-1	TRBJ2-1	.	TGTGCCAGCAGTGCCCTAGCGGGGGCATACAATGAGCAGTTCTTC	CASSALAGAYNEQFF
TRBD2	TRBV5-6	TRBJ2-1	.	TGTGCCAGCAGCCCGGGAGCGGGAGGGGGAGAGCAGTTCTTC	CASSPGAGGGEQFF
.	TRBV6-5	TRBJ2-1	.	TGTGCCAGCAGTTTGCCGGACAATGAGCAGTTCTTC	CASSLPDNEQFF
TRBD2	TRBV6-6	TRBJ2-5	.	TGTGCCAGCAGCCCGGTTCGGGAGGGCCAAGAGACCCAGTACTTC	CASSPVREGQETQYF
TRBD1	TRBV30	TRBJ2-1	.	TGTGCCTCTGGACAGGGGGCAACTAATGAGCAGTTCTTC	CASGQGATNEQFF
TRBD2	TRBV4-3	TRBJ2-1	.	TGCGCCAGCAGCCAAGGGACTAGCGGGATCGATGAGCAGTTCTTC	CASSQGTSGIDEQFF
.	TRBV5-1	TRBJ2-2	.	TGCGCCAGCAGCTTGAGAGGGAGCACCGCCGGGGAGCTGTTTTTT	CASSLRGSTAGELFF